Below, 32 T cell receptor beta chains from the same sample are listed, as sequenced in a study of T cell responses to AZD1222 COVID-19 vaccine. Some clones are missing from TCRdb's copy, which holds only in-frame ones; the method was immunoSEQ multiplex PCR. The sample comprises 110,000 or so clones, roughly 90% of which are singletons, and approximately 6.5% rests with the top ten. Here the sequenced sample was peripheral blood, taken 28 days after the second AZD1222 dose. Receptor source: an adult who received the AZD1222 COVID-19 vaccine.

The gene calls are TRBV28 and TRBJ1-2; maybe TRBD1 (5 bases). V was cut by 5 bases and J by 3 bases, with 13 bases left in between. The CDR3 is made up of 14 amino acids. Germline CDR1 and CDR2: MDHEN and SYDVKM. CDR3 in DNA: TGTGCCAGCAGTCAAAGGGGAGGTTACTATGGCTACACCTTC. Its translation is CASSQRGGYYGYTF.

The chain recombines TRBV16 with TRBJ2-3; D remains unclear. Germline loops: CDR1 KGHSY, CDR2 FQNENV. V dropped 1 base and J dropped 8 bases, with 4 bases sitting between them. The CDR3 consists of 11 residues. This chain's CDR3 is CASSQWGTQYF. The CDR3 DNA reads TGTGCCAGCAGCCAATGGGGTACGCAGTATTTT.

CDR3 loop: CASSLGQNSLYGYTF. CDR3 nucleotide sequence: TGTGCCAGCAGCTTGGGGCAGAACTCTCTTTATGGCTACACCTTC. The chain couples TRBV5-4 to TRBJ1-2; D gene unclear. V lost 0 bases and J lost 5, with 14 bases in between. The CDR3 totals 15 residues. Per germline, CDR1 SGHNT and CDR2 YYREEE (reference sequence).

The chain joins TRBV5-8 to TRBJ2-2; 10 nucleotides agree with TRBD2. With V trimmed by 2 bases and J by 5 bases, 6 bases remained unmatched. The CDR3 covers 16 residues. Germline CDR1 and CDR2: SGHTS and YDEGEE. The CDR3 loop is CASSLALAGETGELFF. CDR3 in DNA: TGTGCCAGCAGCTTAGCCCTAGCGGGAGAAACCGGGGAGCTGTTTTTT.

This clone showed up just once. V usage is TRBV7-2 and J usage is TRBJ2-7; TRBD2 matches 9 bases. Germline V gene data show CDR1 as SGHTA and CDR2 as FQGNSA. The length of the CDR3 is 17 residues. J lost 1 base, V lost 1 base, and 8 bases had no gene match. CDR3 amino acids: CASSLVPLAGVSYEQYF. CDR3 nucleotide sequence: TGTGCCAGCAGCTTAGTTCCACTAGCGGGCGTTTCCTACGAGCAGTACTTC.

The chain's CDR3 is CASSYWGGRGLEGYTF. As DNA, the CDR3 is TGTGCCAGCAGTTACTGGGGTGGCAGGGGGTTGGAGGGCTACACCTTC. The chain recombines TRBV6-5 with TRBJ1-2, with TRBD1 matching 7 bases. V lost 1 base, J lost 8 bases, and 13 bases stayed unmatched. Germline V gives CDR1 MNHEY, CDR2 SVGAGI. The CDR3 runs 16 residues.

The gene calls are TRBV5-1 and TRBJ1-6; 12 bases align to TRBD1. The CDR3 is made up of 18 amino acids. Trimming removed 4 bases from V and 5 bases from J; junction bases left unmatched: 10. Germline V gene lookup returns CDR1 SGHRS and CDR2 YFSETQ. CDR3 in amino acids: CASSNRDRGHLDNSPLHF. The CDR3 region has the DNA TGCGCCAGCAGCAACCGGGACAGGGGGCATCTGGATAATTCACCCCTCCACTTT.

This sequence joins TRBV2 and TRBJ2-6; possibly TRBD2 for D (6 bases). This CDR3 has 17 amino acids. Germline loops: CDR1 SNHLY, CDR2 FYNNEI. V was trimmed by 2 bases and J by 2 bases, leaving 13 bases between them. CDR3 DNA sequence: TGTGCCAGCAGTGAATCACTCGGGGGTCCTGGGGCCAACGTCCTGACTTTC. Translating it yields CASSESLGGPGANVLTF.

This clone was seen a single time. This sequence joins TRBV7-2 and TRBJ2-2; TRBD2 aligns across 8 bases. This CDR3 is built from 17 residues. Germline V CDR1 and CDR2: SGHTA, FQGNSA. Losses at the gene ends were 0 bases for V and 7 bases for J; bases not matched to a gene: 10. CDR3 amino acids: CASSLAISGSRIGELFF. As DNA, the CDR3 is TGTGCCAGCAGCTTAGCGATAAGCGGGAGTCGTATCGGGGAGCTGTTTTTT.

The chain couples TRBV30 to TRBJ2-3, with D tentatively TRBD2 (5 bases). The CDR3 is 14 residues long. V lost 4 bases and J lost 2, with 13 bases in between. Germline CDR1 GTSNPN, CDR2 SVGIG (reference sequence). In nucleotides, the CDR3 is TGTGCCTGGATCCCTAGCAGTTCCACAGATACGCAGTATTTT. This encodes CAWIPSSSTDTQYF.

The CDR3: CASSEGDGETQYF. Written as DNA, the CDR3 is TGTGCCAGCAGTGAAGGGGACGGAGAGACCCAGTACTTC. This chain connects TRBV2 to TRBJ2-5; D assignment may be TRBD1 or TRBD2 (5 bases each). Trimming stripped 1 base from V and 4 bases from J, with 7 bases between. This CDR3 contains 13 residues. The germline V gene has CDR1 SNHLY and CDR2 FYNNEI.

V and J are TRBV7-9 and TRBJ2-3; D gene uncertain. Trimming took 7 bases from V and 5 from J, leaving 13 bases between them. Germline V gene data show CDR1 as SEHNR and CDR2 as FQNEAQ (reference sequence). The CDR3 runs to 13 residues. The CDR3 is CASIRLLGDTQYF. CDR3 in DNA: TGTGCCAGCATCCGCTTACTCGGAGATACGCAGTATTTT.

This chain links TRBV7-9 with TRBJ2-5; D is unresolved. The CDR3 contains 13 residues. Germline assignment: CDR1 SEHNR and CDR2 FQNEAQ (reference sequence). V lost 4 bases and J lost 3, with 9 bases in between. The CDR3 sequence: CASSSTGEETQYF. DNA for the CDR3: TGTGCCAGCAGCTCCACTGGAGAAGAGACCCAGTACTTC.

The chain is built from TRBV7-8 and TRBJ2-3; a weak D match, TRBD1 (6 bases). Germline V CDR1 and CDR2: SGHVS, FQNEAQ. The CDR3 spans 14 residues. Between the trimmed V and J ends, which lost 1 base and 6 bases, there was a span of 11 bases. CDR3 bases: TGTGCCAGCAGCTTAGGGACAGTGGGGGATACGCAGTATTTT. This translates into CASSLGTVGDTQYF. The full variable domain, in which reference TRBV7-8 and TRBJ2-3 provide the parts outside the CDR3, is GAGVSQSPRYKVAKRGQDVALRCDPISGHVSLFWYQQALGQGPEFLTYFQNEAQLDKSGLPSDRFFAERPEGSVSTLKIQRTQQEDSAVYLCASSLGTVGDTQYFGPGTRLTVL.

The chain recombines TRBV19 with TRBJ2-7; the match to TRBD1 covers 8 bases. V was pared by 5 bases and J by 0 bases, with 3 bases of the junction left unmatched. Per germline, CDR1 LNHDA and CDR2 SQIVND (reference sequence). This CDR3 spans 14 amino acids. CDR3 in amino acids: CASSWGQDSYEQYF. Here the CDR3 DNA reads TGTGCCAGTAGTTGGGGACAGGACTCCTACGAGCAGTACTTC.

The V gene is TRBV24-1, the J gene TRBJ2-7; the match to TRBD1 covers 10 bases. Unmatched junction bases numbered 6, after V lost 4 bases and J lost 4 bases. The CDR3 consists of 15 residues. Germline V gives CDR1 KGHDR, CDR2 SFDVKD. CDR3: CATSEWTGGTYEQYF. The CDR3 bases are TGTGCCACCAGTGAGTGGACAGGGGGAACTTACGAGCAGTACTTC.

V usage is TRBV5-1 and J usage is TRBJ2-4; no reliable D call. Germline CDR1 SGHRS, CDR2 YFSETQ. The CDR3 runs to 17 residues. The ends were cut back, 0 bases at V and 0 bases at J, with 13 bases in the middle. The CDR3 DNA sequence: TGCGCCAGCAGCTTGGCCGGAGTTCGGCTAGCCAAAAACATTCAGTACTTC. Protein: CASSLAGVRLAKNIQYF.

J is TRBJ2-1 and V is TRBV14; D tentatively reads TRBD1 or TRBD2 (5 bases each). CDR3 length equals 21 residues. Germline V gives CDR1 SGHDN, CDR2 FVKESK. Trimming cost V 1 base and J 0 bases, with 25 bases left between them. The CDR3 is CASSQVIGASVPTHSYNEQFF. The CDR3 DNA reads TGTGCCAGCAGCCAAGTCATCGGGGCCTCCGTACCCACCCACTCCTACAATGAGCAGTTCTTC.

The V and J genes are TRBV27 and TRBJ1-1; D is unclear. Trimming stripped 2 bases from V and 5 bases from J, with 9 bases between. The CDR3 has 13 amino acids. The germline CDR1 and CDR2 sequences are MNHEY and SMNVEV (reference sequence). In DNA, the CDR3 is TGTGCCAGCAGTTTAGGGGTAGGGACTGAAGCTTTCTTT. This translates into CASSLGVGTEAFF.

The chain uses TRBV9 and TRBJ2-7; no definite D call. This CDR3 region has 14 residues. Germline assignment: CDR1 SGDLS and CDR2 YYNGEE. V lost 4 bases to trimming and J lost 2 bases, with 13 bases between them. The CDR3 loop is CASSKNGVTYEQYF. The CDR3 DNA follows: TGTGCCAGCAGCAAGAATGGGGTCACCTACGAGCAGTACTTC.

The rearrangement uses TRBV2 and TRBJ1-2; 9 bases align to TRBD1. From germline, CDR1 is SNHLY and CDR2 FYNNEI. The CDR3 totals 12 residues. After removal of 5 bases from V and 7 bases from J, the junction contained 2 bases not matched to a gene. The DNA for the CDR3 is TGTGCCAGCAGTCCGACAGGGGGTGGCTACACCTTC. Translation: CASSPTGGGYTF.

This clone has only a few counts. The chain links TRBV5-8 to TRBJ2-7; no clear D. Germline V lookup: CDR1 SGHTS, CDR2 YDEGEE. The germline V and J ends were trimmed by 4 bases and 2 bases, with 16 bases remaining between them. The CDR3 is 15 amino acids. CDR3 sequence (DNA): TGTGCCAGCAGCCCCCTGGTGGGGTTTCCCTACGAGCAGTACTTC. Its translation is CASSPLVGFPYEQYF.

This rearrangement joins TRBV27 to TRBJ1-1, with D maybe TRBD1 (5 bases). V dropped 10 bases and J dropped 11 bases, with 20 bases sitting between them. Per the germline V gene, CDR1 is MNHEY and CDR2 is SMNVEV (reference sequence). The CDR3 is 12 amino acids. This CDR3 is CANRAGEGIAFF. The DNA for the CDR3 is TGTGCCAACAGAGCGGGGGAGGGAATTGCTTTCTTT.

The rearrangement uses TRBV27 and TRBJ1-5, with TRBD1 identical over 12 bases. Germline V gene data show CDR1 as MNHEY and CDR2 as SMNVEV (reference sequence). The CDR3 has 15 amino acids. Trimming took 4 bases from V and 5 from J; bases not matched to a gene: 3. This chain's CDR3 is CASSSGTGGDQPQHF. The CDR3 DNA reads TGTGCCAGCAGTTCCGGGACAGGGGGCGATCAGCCCCAGCATTTT.

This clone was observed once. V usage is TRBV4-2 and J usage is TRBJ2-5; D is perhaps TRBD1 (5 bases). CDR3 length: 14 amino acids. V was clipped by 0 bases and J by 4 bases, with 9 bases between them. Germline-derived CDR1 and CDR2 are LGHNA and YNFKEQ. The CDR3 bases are TGTGCCAGCAGCCAAGATGGCAGGGTAGAGACCCAGTACTTC. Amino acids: CASSQDGRVETQYF.

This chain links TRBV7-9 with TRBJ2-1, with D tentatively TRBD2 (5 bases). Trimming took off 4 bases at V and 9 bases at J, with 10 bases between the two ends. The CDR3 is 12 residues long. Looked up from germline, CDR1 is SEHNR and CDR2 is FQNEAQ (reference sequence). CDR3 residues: CASSSGLSEQFF. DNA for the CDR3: TGTGCCAGCAGCTCCGGACTTAGTGAGCAGTTCTTC.

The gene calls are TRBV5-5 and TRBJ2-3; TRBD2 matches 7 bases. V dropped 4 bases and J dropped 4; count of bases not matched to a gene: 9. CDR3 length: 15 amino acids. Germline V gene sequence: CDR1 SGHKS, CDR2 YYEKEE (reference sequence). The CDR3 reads CASSPLKRGPDTQYF. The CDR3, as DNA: TGTGCCAGCAGCCCCCTGAAGCGGGGCCCAGATACGCAGTATTTT.

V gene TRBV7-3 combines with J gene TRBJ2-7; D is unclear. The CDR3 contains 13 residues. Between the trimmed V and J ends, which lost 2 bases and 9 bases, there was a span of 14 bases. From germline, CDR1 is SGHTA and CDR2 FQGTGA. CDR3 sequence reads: CASSLDQERVQYF. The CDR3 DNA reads TGTGCCAGCAGCTTAGATCAGGAAAGAGTGCAGTACTTC.

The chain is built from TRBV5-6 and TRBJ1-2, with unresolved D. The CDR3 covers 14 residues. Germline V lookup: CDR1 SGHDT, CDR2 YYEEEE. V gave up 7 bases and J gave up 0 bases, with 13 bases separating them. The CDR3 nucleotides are TGTGCCAGCGCCGTTTGGGTAACTAACTATGGCTACACCTTC. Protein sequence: CASAVWVTNYGYTF. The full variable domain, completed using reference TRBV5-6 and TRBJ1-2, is DAGVTQSPTHLIKTRGQQVTLRCSPKSGHDTVSWYQQALGQGPQFIFQYYEEEERQRGNFPDRFSGHQFPNYSSELNVNALLLGDSALYLCASAVWVTNYGYTFGSGTRLTVV.

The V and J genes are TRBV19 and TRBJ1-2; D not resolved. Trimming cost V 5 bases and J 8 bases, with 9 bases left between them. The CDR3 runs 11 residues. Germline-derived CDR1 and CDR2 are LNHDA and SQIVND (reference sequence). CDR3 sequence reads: CASSAPSGYTF. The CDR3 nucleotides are TGTGCCAGTAGTGCCCCCTCCGGCTACACCTTC.

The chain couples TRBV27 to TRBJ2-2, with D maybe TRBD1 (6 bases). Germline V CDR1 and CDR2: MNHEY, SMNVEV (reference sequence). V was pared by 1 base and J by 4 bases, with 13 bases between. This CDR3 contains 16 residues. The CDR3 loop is CASSLFPGVGTGELFF. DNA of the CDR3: TGTGCCAGCAGTTTATTCCCAGGGGTCGGCACCGGGGAGCTGTTTTTT.

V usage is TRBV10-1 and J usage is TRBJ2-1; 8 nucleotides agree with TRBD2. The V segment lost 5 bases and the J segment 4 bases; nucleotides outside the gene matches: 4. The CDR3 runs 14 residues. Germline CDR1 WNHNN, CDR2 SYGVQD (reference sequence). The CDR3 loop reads CASSPGGGYNEQFF. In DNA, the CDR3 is TGCGCCAGCAGTCCGGGAGGGGGTTACAATGAGCAGTTCTTC.